A single sample is the source of the 21 T cell receptor beta chains below, sequenced in a study of blood T cell repertoires in COVID-19 (dated by TCRdb to 2020 to 2022). Library construction relied on the immunoSEQ multiplex PCR assay. The table was pulled from immuneACCESS by TCRdb, which kept in-frame rearrangements only. Such tables lose some clones; where checked, under half of the loss comes from unresolved V genes, and the rest has no known cause. Within this sample are 90,000 or so clones, with less than 90% of them counted one time only. Roughly 1.2% of the sample comes from the top ten. Sequencing was performed on peripheral blood. These receptors originate from a man older than 75 with active or convalescent COVID-19.

The gene calls are TRBV18 and TRBJ1-2, with 7 positions matching TRBD1. The ends lost 3 bases at V and 6 bases at J; junction bases unmatched: 7. Looked up from germline, CDR1 is KGHSH and CDR2 is LQKENI. The CDR3 extends over 14 amino acids. The CDR3 DNA reads as TGTGCCAGCTCACCCGCGACAGGGACTCATGGCTACACCTTC. Its translation: CASSPATGTHGYTF.

This chain joins TRBV3-1 (or the pseudogene TRBV3-2) and TRBJ2-7; tentatively, D is TRBD1 (5 bases). V lost 1 base to trimming and J lost 4 bases, with 14 bases between them. Germline CDR1 is LGHDT and CDR2 is YNNKEL (reference sequence). The CDR3 is 15 amino acids. The CDR3 nucleotides read TGTGCCAGCAGCCAAGGGAGACAGTCAGCATACGAGCAGTACTTC. As protein: CASSQGRQSAYEQYF.

This clone was seen only a few times. The rearrangement uses TRBV19 and TRBJ2-7; 10 nucleotides line up with TRBD2. Germline V gene sequence: CDR1 LNHDA, CDR2 SQIVND (reference sequence). The CDR3 sequence is 14 residues long. V shed 5 bases and J 1 base; nucleotides not matched to a gene: 2. CDR3 bases: TGTGCCAGTAGTCTAGCGGGAGCATCCTACGAGCAGTACTTC. It translates to CASSLAGASYEQYF.

V gene TRBV5-4 combines with J gene TRBJ1-3; 7 bases fit TRBD1. Germline CDR1 and CDR2: SGHNT and YYREEE (reference sequence). The V and J ends lost 1 base and 0 bases, in that order; junction bases with no gene match: 4. The CDR3 contains 16 residues. CDR3 residues: CASSLTAGGSGNTIYF. In DNA, the CDR3 is TGTGCCAGCAGCTTGACAGCAGGGGGCTCTGGAAACACCATATATTTT.

This chain connects TRBV5-1 to TRBJ1-1; no definite D call. From germline, CDR1 is SGHRS and CDR2 YFSETQ. This CDR3 has 13 amino acids. V was clipped by 2 bases and J by 5 bases, with 10 bases between them. CDR3: CASSFLSGTEAFF. In nucleotides, the CDR3 is TGCGCCAGCAGCTTTTTGAGCGGGACTGAAGCTTTCTTT.

The rearrangement joins TRBV28 to TRBJ1-2; 7 bases are a match to TRBD1. This CDR3 region has 17 residues. The V gene end was trimmed by 5 bases and the J gene end by 6 bases; junction bases not matched to a gene: 18. Germline values: CDR1 MDHEN, CDR2 SYDVKM. DNA of the CDR3: TGTGCCAGCAGTCTGATTGGGACAGCTCCTGCGTTGGATGGCTACACCTTC. It translates to CASSLIGTAPALDGYTF.

In this sample, this clone turned up once. CDR3 nucleotides: TGTGCCAGCAGAATTCAGGGCTATGGCTACACCTTC. It codes for CASRIQGYGYTF. This chain links TRBV28 with TRBJ1-2; tentatively, D is TRBD1 (5 bases). The CDR3 is made up of 12 amino acids. Per germline, CDR1 MDHEN and CDR2 SYDVKM. V was shortened by 6 bases and J by 4 bases, with 9 bases between the two germline ends.

The V and J genes are TRBV15 and TRBJ2-3; 7 bases align to TRBD1. Germline trimming cut 4 bases from V and 2 bases from J; bases unmatched to any gene: 9. Germline-derived CDR1 and CDR2 are LNHNV and YYDKDF (reference sequence). The CDR3 loop spans 16 amino acids. The CDR3 spells CATSNERTGPTDTQYF. CDR3 DNA: TGTGCCACCAGCAACGAACGGACAGGCCCCACAGATACGCAGTATTTT.

This clone was seen only a few times. The genes are TRBV2 and TRBJ2-2, with 13 nucleotides matching TRBD2. Germline V gives CDR1 SNHLY, CDR2 FYNNEI. CDR3 length equals 17 residues. Trimming at V came to 10 bases and at J to 2 bases, leaving 10 bases not matched to a gene. The CDR3 bases are TGTGCCACCTCGCCCAGACTAGCGGGAGGAAACACCGGGGAGCTGTTTTTT. Residues: CATSPRLAGGNTGELFF.

Concerning this clone itself: Other DNA sequences within the sample encode an identical CDR3. The CDR3 region is CASSLVGGTEAFF. The CDR3 DNA reads TGTGCCAGCAGCTTAGTCGGGGGGACTGAAGCTTTCTTT. The gene calls are TRBV11-3 and TRBJ1-1; the D gene is possibly TRBD1 (5 bases). The germline CDR1 and CDR2 sequences are SGHNT and YENEEA. CDR3 length: 13 residues. V lost 1 base to trimming and J lost 5 bases, with 8 bases between them.

The chain employs TRBV27 and TRBJ1-5; D gene unclear. This CDR3 is built from 12 residues. Looked up from germline, CDR1 is MNHEY and CDR2 is SMNVEV (reference sequence). The V end was cut by 8 bases, the J end by 9 bases, with 14 bases between. CDR3 region: CASAPSGRPQHF. The CDR3 nucleotides are TGTGCCAGCGCACCGTCTGGGAGGCCCCAGCATTTT.

In DNA, the CDR3 is TGTGCCAGCAGTGGACTAGCGGGCTTCCAAGAGACCCAGTACTTC. As protein: CASSGLAGFQETQYF. This chain joins TRBV7-2 and TRBJ2-5, with 11 bases fitting TRBD2. The CDR3 is made up of 15 amino acids. V lost 6 bases, J lost 1 base, and 4 bases stayed unmatched. In germline, CDR1 is SGHTA, CDR2 FQGNSA.

The rearrangement uses TRBV6-5 and TRBJ1-2; 7 bases match TRBD1. The CDR3 runs 14 residues. Trimming removed 7 bases from V and 7 bases from J; junction bases left unmatched: 12. Germline-derived CDR1 and CDR2 are MNHEY and SVGAGI. The CDR3: CASKTVDRESGYTF. The CDR3 DNA sequence: TGTGCCAGCAAGACAGTAGACAGGGAGAGTGGCTACACCTTC.

V gene TRBV10-3 combines with J gene TRBJ2-5; maybe TRBD1 (6 bases). The CDR3 has 15 residues. The germline V and J ends were trimmed by 0 bases and 7 bases, with 15 bases remaining between them. The V gene's germline CDR1 is ENHRY and CDR2 SYGVKD. Here the CDR3 DNA reads TGTGCCATCAGTGAGTCGCGACAGGCCTCCACGACCCAGTACTTC. As protein: CAISESRQASTTQYF.

The chain joins TRBV5-6 to TRBJ2-2, with no clear D. The CDR3 contains 12 residues. Germline-derived CDR1 and CDR2 are SGHDT and YYEEEE. Trimming pared 5 bases from V and 6 bases from J, leaving 8 bases between. The DNA for the CDR3 is TGTGCCAGCAGTTATCCTTCCGGGGAGCTGTTTTTT. It specifies CASSYPSGELFF.

Only one count was recorded for this clone. The chain is built from TRBV4-3 and TRBJ2-7, with 8 bases matching TRBD2. The CDR3 length is 17 residues. Trimming at V came to 0 bases and at J to 5 bases, leaving 12 bases not matched to a gene. Germline values: CDR1 LGHNA, CDR2 YSLEER. The CDR3 coding sequence is TGCGCCAGCAGCCAAGATATTGATAGCGGGGAACTGGACGAGCAGTACTTC. It encodes CASSQDIDSGELDEQYF.

This clone was detected once. This chain uses TRBV11-3 with TRBJ2-3, with a weak D call TRBD2 (6 bases). Trimming cost V 2 bases and J 2 bases, with 11 bases left between them. CDR1 and CDR2 from the germline V gene are SGHNT and YENEEA. The CDR3 has 15 residues. This chain's CDR3 is CASSLSAGNTDTQYF. The CDR3 DNA is TGTGCCAGCAGCTTAAGTGCGGGAAACACAGATACGCAGTATTTT.

The chain is built from TRBV13 and TRBJ1-2; perhaps TRBD1 as D (5 bases). The length of the CDR3 is 14 residues. Between the trimmed V and J ends, which lost 7 bases and 0 bases, there was a span of 12 bases. Germline loops: CDR1 PRHDT, CDR2 FYEKMQ (reference sequence). The chain's CDR3 is CASTRGTANYGYTF. CDR3 coding DNA: TGTGCCAGCACCCGGGGGACTGCTAACTATGGCTACACCTTC.

The chain couples TRBV28 to TRBJ2-5; TRBD1 agrees at 8 bases. Trimming took 6 bases from V and 7 from J; bases not matched to a gene: 13. The CDR3 contains 15 residues. CDR1 and CDR2 (germline): MDHEN, SYDVKM. CDR3 sequence reads: CASSQTGGLVGTQYF. The CDR3 DNA follows: TGTGCCAGCAGCCAAACAGGGGGGTTAGTGGGGACCCAGTACTTC.

The chain couples TRBV13 to TRBJ2-1; 16 nucleotides agree with TRBD2. Germline lookup yields CDR1 PRHDT and CDR2 FYEKMQ (reference sequence). The length of the CDR3 is 16 residues. V lost 6 bases and J lost 9; bases outside the gene matches: 8. CDR3 sequence reads: CASRPPGLAGGGEQFF. In DNA, the CDR3 is TGTGCCAGCAGACCTCCGGGACTAGCGGGAGGGGGTGAGCAGTTCTTC. The whole variable domain, filled in from reference TRBV13 and TRBJ2-1, reads AAGVIQSPRHLIKEKRETATLKCYPIPRHDTVYWYQQGPGQDPQFLISFYEKMQSDKGSIPDRFSAQQFSDYHSELNMSSLELGDSALYFCASRPPGLAGGGEQFFGPGTRLTVL.

This rearrangement joins TRBV18 to TRBJ2-7; TRBD1 aligns across 7 bases. The J segment lost 6 bases and the V segment lost 5 bases, leaving 7 bases of the junction unmatched. The CDR3 is made up of 13 amino acids. Germline V gives CDR1 KGHSH, CDR2 LQKENI. The DNA of the CDR3 is TGTGCCAGCTCAGCAGACAGGGTGAGCGAGCAGTACTTC. Protein: CASSADRVSEQYF.